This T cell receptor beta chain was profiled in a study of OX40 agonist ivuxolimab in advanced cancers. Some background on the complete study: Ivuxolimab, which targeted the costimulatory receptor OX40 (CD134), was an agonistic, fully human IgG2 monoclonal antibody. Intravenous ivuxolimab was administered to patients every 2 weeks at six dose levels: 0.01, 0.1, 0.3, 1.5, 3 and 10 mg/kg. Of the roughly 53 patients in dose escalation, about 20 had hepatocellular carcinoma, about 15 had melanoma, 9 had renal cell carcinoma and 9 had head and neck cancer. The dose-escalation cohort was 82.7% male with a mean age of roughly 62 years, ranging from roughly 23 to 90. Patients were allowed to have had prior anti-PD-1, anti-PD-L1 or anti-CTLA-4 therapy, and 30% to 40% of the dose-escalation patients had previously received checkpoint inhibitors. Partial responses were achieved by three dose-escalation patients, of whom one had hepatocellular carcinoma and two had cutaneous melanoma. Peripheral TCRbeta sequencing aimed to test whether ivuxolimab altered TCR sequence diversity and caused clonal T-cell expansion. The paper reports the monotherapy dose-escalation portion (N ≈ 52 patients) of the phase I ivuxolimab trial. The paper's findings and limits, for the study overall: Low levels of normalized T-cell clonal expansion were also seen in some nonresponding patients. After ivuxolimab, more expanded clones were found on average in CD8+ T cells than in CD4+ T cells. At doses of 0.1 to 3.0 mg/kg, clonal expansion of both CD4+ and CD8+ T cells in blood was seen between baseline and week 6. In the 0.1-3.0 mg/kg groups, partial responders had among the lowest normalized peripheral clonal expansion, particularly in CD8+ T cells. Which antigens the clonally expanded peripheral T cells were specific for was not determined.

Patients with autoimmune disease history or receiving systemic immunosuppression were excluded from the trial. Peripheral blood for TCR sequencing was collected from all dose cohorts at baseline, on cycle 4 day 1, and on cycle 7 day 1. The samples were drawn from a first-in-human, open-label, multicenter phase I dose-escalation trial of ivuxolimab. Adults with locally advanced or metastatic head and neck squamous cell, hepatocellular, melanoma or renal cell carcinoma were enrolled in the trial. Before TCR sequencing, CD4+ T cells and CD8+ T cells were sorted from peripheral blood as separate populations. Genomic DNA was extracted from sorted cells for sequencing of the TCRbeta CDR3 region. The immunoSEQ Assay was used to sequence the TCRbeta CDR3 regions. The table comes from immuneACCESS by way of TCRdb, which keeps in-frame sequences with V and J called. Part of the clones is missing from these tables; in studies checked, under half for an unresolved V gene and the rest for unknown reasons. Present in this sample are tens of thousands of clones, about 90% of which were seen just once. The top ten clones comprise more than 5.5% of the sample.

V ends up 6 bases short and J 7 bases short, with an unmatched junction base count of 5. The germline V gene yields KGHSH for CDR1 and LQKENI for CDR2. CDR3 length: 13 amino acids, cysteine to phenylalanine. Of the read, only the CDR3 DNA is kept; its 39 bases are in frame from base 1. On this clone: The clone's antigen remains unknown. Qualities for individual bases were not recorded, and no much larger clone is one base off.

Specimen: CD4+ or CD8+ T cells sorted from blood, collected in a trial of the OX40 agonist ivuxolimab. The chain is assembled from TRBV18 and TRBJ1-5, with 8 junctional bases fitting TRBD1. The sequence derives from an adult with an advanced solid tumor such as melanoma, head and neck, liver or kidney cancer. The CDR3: CASSTGVGQPQHF. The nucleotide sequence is TGTGCCAGCTCGACAGGGGTAGGGCAGCCCCAGCATTTT.